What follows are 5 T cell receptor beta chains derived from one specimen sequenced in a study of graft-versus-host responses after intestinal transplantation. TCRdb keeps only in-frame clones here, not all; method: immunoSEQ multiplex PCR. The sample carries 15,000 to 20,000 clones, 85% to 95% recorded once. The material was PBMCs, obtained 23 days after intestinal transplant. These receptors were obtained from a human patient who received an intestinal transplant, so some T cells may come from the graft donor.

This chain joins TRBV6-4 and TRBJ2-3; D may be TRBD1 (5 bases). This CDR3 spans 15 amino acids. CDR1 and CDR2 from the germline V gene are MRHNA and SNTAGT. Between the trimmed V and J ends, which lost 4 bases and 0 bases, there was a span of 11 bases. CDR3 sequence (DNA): TGTGCCAGCAGTGGATATCAGGGCAGCACAGATACGCAGTATTTT. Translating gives CASSGYQGSTDTQYF.

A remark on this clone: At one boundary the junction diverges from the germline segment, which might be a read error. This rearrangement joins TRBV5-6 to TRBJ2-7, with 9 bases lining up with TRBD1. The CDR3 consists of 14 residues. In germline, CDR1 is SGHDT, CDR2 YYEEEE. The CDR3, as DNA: TGTACCAGCAGCTTCGGGACAGGGATCTACGAGCAGTACTTC. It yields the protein CTSSFGTGIYEQYF.

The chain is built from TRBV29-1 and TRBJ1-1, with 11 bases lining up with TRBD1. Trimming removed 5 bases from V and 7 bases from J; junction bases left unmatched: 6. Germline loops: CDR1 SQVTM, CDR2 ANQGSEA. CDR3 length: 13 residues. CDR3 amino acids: CSVLGQGAGEAFF. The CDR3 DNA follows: TGCAGCGTTCTCGGACAGGGGGCCGGTGAAGCTTTCTTT.

CDR3 amino acids: CASSVKPGRVSTDTQYF. The DNA for the CDR3 is TGTGCCAGCAGCGTAAAACCGGGGCGAGTTAGCACAGATACGCAGTATTTT. The rearrangement joins TRBV9 to TRBJ2-3; D possibly matches TRBD1 or TRBD2 (5 bases each). Trimming cost V 1 base and J 0 bases, with 15 bases left between them. The germline V gene has CDR1 SGDLS and CDR2 YYNGEE. This CDR3 comprises 17 residues. Complete variable domain (other parts from reference TRBV9 and TRBJ2-3): DSGVTQTPKHLITATGQRVTLRCSPRSGDLSVYWYQQSLDQGLQFLIQYYNGEERAKGNILERFSAQQFPDLHSELNLSSLELGDSALYFCASSVKPGRVSTDTQYFGPGTRLTVL.

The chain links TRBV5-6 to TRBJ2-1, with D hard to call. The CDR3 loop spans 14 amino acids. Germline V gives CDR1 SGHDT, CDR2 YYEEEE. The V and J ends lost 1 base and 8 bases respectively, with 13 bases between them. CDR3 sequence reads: CASSLWFRAHEQFF. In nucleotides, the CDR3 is TGTGCCAGCAGCTTGTGGTTCCGGGCACATGAGCAGTTCTTC.